This T cell receptor (beta chain) came from a study of T cells after yellow fever vaccination. TCRdb independently ran MiXCR on the 5' RACE reads; one entry per CDR3 protein. In the table there are some 340,000 distinct CDR3 sequences, approximately 11% of which are singletons. The germline V gene encodes CDR1 WSHSY and CDR2 SAAADI. V lost 7 bases, J lost 2 bases, and 8 bases lay in between. The CDR3 is 12 residues long. Study results and limitations: Boosting was followed by the reappearance of most primary-vaccination clones (roughly 95% CD4, about 90% CD8).

Details on this clonotype: As yet, its antigen is unknown.

This clonotype was obtained from a young man who received the YFV17D yellow fever vaccine. The source material was CD4+ T cells sorted from PBMCs, sampled 45 days after the yellow fever booster vaccination. The chain employs TRBV10-2 and TRBJ2-5, with D uncertain. The CDR3 reads CASTGAQETQYF. CDR3 DNA: TGCGCCAGCACCGGTGCTCAAGAGACCCAGTACTTC.